The 29 T cell receptor beta chains presented below share a single source sample, sequenced in a study of cytomegalovirus exposure and HLA in healthy donors. Some clones are missing from TCRdb's copy, which holds only in-frame ones; the method was immunoSEQ multiplex PCR. Among 150,000 to 200,000 clones, roughly nine tenths were seen once, and the ten largest hold roughly 5.8%. The sequenced sample consisted of PBMCs. All receptors come from a woman aged 25 to 39 in good health and CMV-seronegative.

The gene calls are TRBV19 and TRBJ1-2; 7 nucleotides align to TRBD1. Trimming removed 6 bases from V and 4 bases from J; junction bases left unmatched: 14. The CDR3 has 16 residues. Germline CDR1 is LNHDA and CDR2 is SQIVND (reference sequence). CDR3: CASRTSWGRGAYGYTF. DNA of the CDR3: TGTGCCAGTAGGACCTCATGGGGCAGGGGGGCCTATGGCTACACCTTC.

The chain recombines TRBV29-1 with TRBJ1-1; D might be TRBD1 (5 bases). V was clipped by 6 bases and J by 3 bases, with 14 bases between them. The germline gives CDR1 SQVTM, CDR2 ANQGSEA. The CDR3 totals 13 residues. The CDR3 loop reads CSVPWGGDTEAFF. CDR3 DNA: TGCAGCGTCCCGTGGGGGGGTGACACTGAAGCTTTCTTT.

This chain's CDR3 is CASRYTQGTEAFF. CDR3 coding DNA: TGTGCCAGCAGGTACACCCAAGGCACTGAAGCTTTCTTT. The chain is built from TRBV6-5 and TRBJ1-1; D remains ambiguous. Germline V CDR1 and CDR2: MNHEY, SVGAGI. The V gene lost 6 bases and the J gene lost 4 bases, with 12 bases spanning the gap. The CDR3 totals 13 residues.

The rearrangement uses TRBV18 and TRBJ2-7; possibly TRBD1 for D (6 bases). Germline V gene data show CDR1 as KGHSH and CDR2 as LQKENI. The CDR3 length is 13 residues. Trimming left V 3 bases short and J 4 bases short, with 10 bases between. The CDR3 region is CASSPSRGYEQYF. The CDR3 nucleotides read TGTGCCAGCTCACCCTCAAGGGGGTACGAGCAGTACTTC.

The chain links TRBV2 to TRBJ2-3; 14 bases match TRBD2. This CDR3 region has 16 residues. CDR1 SNHLY and CDR2 FYNNEI come from the germline V gene. V trimming: 7 bases; J trimming: 3 bases; junction bases outside the gene matches: 6. The CDR3 here is CASIGLAGGRTDTQYF. CDR3 bases: TGTGCCAGCATCGGACTAGCGGGGGGTAGAACAGATACGCAGTATTTT.

This clone was observed once. The V call is TRBV4-1, the J call TRBJ1-6; maybe TRBD1 (6 bases). Looked up from germline, CDR1 is MGHRA and CDR2 is YSYEKL. The CDR3 is 16 residues long. V lost 0 bases to trimming and J lost 4 bases, with 10 bases between them. For the CDR3, the DNA is TGCGCCAGCAGCCAAGAGCCAGGACAGTATAATTCACCCCTCCACTTT. Residues: CASSQEPGQYNSPLHF.

This sequence joins TRBV7-9 and TRBJ2-3; maybe TRBD1 (6 bases). Germline lookup yields CDR1 SEHNR and CDR2 FQNEAQ (reference sequence). The CDR3 extends over 16 amino acids. Trimming removed 5 bases at V and 4 bases at J, with 19 bases between. The CDR3 DNA sequence: TGTGCCAGCAGCGCCCGGGACATCCCTCACCCAGATACGCAGTATTTT. This codes for CASSARDIPHPDTQYF.

CDR3 bases: TGTGCCAGCAGCATCGCGGGGAGGGGGAACACTGAAGCTTTCTTT. Its translation is CASSIAGRGNTEAFF. The V call is TRBV7-9, the J call TRBJ1-1; D is possibly TRBD1 (5 bases). The ends were cut back, 5 bases at V and 1 base at J, with 14 bases in the middle. Germline V gene data show CDR1 as SEHNR and CDR2 as FQNEAQ (reference sequence). This CDR3 is 15 amino acids long.

Remarks on this clone: The identical CDR3 is also encoded by other nucleotide sequences in the sample. The chain links TRBV11-2 to TRBJ2-7, with TRBD2 matching 7 bases. CDR1 is SGHAT, CDR2 FQNNGV, per germline. The CDR3 runs 13 residues. With 4 bases clipped from V and 4 bases from J, the junction kept 4 bases outside the gene matches. CDR3 sequence: CASSSGRGYEQYF. As DNA, the CDR3 is TGTGCCAGCAGCTCAGGGCGGGGGTACGAGCAGTACTTC.

The chain links TRBV5-1 to TRBJ2-5; a weak D match, TRBD2 (5 bases). V gave up 7 bases and J gave up 1 base, with 17 bases separating them. The CDR3 sequence is 15 residues long. Germline V gene lookup returns CDR1 SGHRS and CDR2 YFSETQ. Here the CDR3 reads CASAGSGFGQETQYF. The CDR3, as DNA: TGCGCCAGCGCTGGATCGGGGTTCGGCCAAGAGACCCAGTACTTC. Based on the CDR3 plus reference TRBV5-1 and TRBJ2-5, the full variable domain is KAGVTQTPRYLIKTRGQQVTLSCSPISGHRSVSWYQQTPGQGLQFLFEYFSETQRNKGNFPGRFSGRQFSNSRSEMNVSTLELGDSALYLCASAGSGFGQETQYFGPGTRLLVL.

In this sample, this clone turned up a few times. The V gene is TRBV27, the J gene TRBJ2-5; the D gene is possibly TRBD2 (6 bases). V shed 5 bases and J shed 5 bases, with 15 bases lying between them. CDR1 is MNHEY and CDR2 is SMNVEV in the germline V gene (reference sequence). The CDR3 spans 14 residues. The CDR3 DNA reads as TGTGCCAGCAGTCACGGACGGGAGATGGAGACCCAGTACTTC. Protein product: CASSHGREMETQYF.

This chain joins TRBV14 and TRBJ1-6, with 7 positions matching TRBD1. Per germline, CDR1 SGHDN and CDR2 FVKESK. The CDR3 sequence is 15 residues long. Trimming cost V 3 bases and J 7 bases; bases outside gene matches: 6. The CDR3: CASSQQTGRNSPLHF. In DNA, the CDR3 is TGTGCCAGCAGCCAGCAGACAGGGCGCAATTCACCCCTCCACTTT.

V and J are TRBV10-3 and TRBJ2-7; 9 positions agree with TRBD1. Germline CDR1 ENHRY, CDR2 SYGVKD. After removal of 9 bases from V and 2 bases from J, the junction contained 8 bases not matched to a gene. The CDR3 extends over 14 amino acids. CDR3 nucleotide sequence: TGTGCCATAAACCCCGGGACAGGGACCTACGAGCAGTACTTC. This gives the protein CAINPGTGTYEQYF.

This chain uses TRBV5-6 with TRBJ2-1, with 9 positions matching TRBD1. Unmatched junction bases numbered 5, after V lost 0 bases and J lost 7 bases. CDR3 length equals 15 residues. Germline assignment: CDR1 SGHDT and CDR2 YYEEEE. CDR3 in DNA: TGTGCCAGCAGCTTGGATTCGGGACAGGGTAATGAGCAGTTCTTC. This encodes CASSLDSGQGNEQFF. Drawing the rest from reference TRBV5-6 and TRBJ2-1, the complete variable domain is DAGVTQSPTHLIKTRGQQVTLRCSPKSGHDTVSWYQQALGQGPQFIFQYYEEEERQRGNFPDRFSGHQFPNYSSELNVNALLLGDSALYLCASSLDSGQGNEQFFGPGTRLTVL.

This chain connects TRBV28 to TRBJ2-7, with D unclear. The CDR3 loop spans 16 amino acids. The V gene's germline CDR1 is MDHEN and CDR2 SYDVKM. Trimming removed 2 bases at V and 7 bases at J, with 21 bases between. The CDR3 DNA reads as TGTGCCAGCAGTTTAAACGGCAGAGAGAGATCGTGGGAGCAGTACTTC. It translates to CASSLNGRERSWEQYF. Full variable domain (missing parts from reference TRBV28 and TRBJ2-7): DVKVTQSSRYLVKRTGEKVFLECVQDMDHENMFWYRQDPGLGLRLIYFSYDVKMKEKGDIPEGYSVSREKKERFSLILESASTNQTSMYLCASSLNGRERSWEQYFGPGTRLTVT.

The rearrangement joins TRBV6-6 to TRBJ2-7; no clear D gene. This CDR3 region has 10 residues. The germline V gene encodes CDR1 MNHNY and CDR2 SVGAGI (reference sequence). V lost 8 bases to trimming and J lost 3 bases, with 5 bases between them. This chain's CDR3 is CASGDYEQYF. The CDR3 coding sequence is TGTGCCAGCGGGGACTACGAGCAGTACTTC.

The gene calls are TRBV5-6 and TRBJ1-1, with TRBD1 identical over 8 bases. V lost 4 bases, J lost 5 bases, and 7 bases stayed unmatched. The CDR3 extends over 14 amino acids. CDR1 is SGHDT, CDR2 YYEEEE, per germline. CDR3 protein: CASSPGQDWTEAFF. The CDR3 DNA follows: TGTGCCAGCAGCCCGGGACAGGATTGGACTGAAGCTTTCTTT.

The V and J genes are TRBV19 and TRBJ2-2, with no clear D. Trimming took 4 bases from V and 3 from J, leaving 15 bases between them. The CDR3 totals 16 residues. Germline V gene lookup returns CDR1 LNHDA and CDR2 SQIVND (reference sequence). The chain's CDR3 is CASSRNAVDYTGELFF. The CDR3 DNA is TGTGCCAGTAGTAGAAACGCGGTTGACTACACCGGGGAGCTGTTTTTT.

The V and J genes are TRBV4-1 and TRBJ2-1; perhaps D is TRBD1 or TRBD2 (5 bases each). Germline V CDR1 and CDR2: MGHRA, YSYEKL. The V end was cut by 3 bases, the J end by 8 bases, with 14 bases between. CDR3 length equals 14 residues. The CDR3 nucleotides are TGCGCCAGCAGCCACCTTCCCGGGGCCGATGAGCAGTTCTTC. Protein sequence: CASSHLPGADEQFF.

This rearrangement joins TRBV2 to TRBJ1-2; 10 nucleotides line up with TRBD1. The CDR3 totals 15 residues. Germline V CDR1 and CDR2: SNHLY, FYNNEI. Trimming cost V 6 bases and J 4 bases; bases outside gene matches: 8. CDR3 DNA: TGTGCCAGCAGGAAGGACAGGGGGTTGTTCTATGGCTACACCTTC. It yields the protein CASRKDRGLFYGYTF.

This rearrangement joins TRBV30 to TRBJ1-4, with D possibly being TRBD1 (6 bases). CDR1 and CDR2 (germline): GTSNPN, SVGIG (reference sequence). Trimming removed 4 bases at V and 8 bases at J, with 14 bases between. The CDR3 has 13 amino acids. This CDR3 is CAWKGGPGEKLFF. CDR3 in DNA: TGTGCCTGGAAGGGGGGCCCAGGGGAAAAACTGTTTTTT.

The rearrangement uses TRBV7-2 and TRBJ2-5, with D possibly TRBD2 on 5 matching bases. Germline lookup yields CDR1 SGHTA and CDR2 FQGNSA. There are 13 residues in the CDR3. V was pared by 5 bases and J by 6 bases, with 13 bases between. The CDR3 here is CASSPSGHKTQYF. CDR3 bases: TGTGCCAGCAGCCCCAGCGGTCACAAGACCCAGTACTTC. The full variable domain, its missing parts supplied by reference TRBV7-2 and TRBJ2-5, is GAGVSQSPSNKVTEKGKDVELRCDPISGHTALYWYRQSLGQGLEFLIYFQGNSAPDKSGLPSDRFSAERTGGSVSTLTIQRTQQEDSAVYLCASSPSGHKTQYFGPGTRLLVL.

This chain connects TRBV7-9 to TRBJ1-5, with TRBD1 identical over 9 bases. This CDR3 contains 15 residues. V shed 5 bases, J shed 4 bases, and the junction held 6 bases outside the gene matches. In germline, CDR1 is SEHNR, CDR2 FQNEAQ (reference sequence). CDR3: CASSATGTGNQPQHF. CDR3 in DNA: TGTGCCAGCAGCGCGACCGGGACAGGGAATCAGCCCCAGCATTTT.

The chain carries TRBV4-2 and TRBJ1-2; maybe TRBD1 (5 bases). In germline, CDR1 is LGHNA, CDR2 YNFKEQ. The CDR3 loop spans 14 amino acids. The V gene lost 0 bases and the J gene lost 9 bases, with 14 bases spanning the gap. CDR3 sequence (DNA): TGTGCCAGCAGCCAAGATTGGGGGGGAGGCAGCTACACCTTC. This sequence encodes CASSQDWGGGSYTF.

V and J are TRBV25-1 and TRBJ2-3; D might be TRBD1 (6 bases). CDR1 and CDR2 (germline): MGHDK, SYGVNS. V was cut by 4 bases and J by 6 bases, with 14 bases left in between. This CDR3 region has 14 residues. CDR3: CASSGGRGADTQYF. The CDR3 DNA sequence: TGTGCCAGCAGTGGGGGCAGGGGTGCCGATACGCAGTATTTT.

The CDR3 protein is CASGLVLDRDSLYNEQFF. In DNA, the CDR3 is TGTGCTAGTGGTTTGGTACTCGATCGGGACTCACTCTATAATGAGCAGTTCTTC. This sequence joins TRBV12-5 and TRBJ2-1; maybe TRBD2 (6 bases). Germline V gives CDR1 LGHNT, CDR2 FRNRAP. The CDR3 length is 18 residues. The V end lost 0 bases, the J end lost 7 bases, and 22 bases lay between the germline ends.

The chain has TRBV15 and TRBJ2-2; 11 bases match TRBD1. J gave up 5 bases and V 6 bases, and 5 bases lay outside the gene matches. The germline gives CDR1 LNHNV, CDR2 YYDKDF (reference sequence). The CDR3 is 15 amino acids. The CDR3 protein is CATRGDRGNTGELFF. The CDR3 DNA reads as TGTGCCACCAGGGGGGACAGGGGGAATACCGGGGAGCTGTTTTTT.

The CDR3: CASSEYSNQPQHF. CDR3 DNA sequence: TGCGCCAGCAGCGAATATAGCAATCAGCCCCAGCATTTT. The chain couples TRBV5-1 to TRBJ1-5; D remains unclear. Germline loops: CDR1 SGHRS, CDR2 YFSETQ. This CDR3 is built from 13 residues. Trimming cost V 4 bases and J 0 bases, with 5 bases left between them.

The chain recombines TRBV5-1 with TRBJ2-2; a possible D gene is TRBD1 (5 bases). V shed 3 bases and J shed 7 bases, with 22 bases lying between them. CDR1 is SGHRS, CDR2 YFSETQ, per germline. The CDR3 runs 17 residues. DNA of the CDR3: TGCGCCAGCAGCTCCGTCCCCCCGTCAGGGTCGGGCGGGGAGCTGTTTTTT. Protein sequence: CASSSVPPSGSGGELFF.